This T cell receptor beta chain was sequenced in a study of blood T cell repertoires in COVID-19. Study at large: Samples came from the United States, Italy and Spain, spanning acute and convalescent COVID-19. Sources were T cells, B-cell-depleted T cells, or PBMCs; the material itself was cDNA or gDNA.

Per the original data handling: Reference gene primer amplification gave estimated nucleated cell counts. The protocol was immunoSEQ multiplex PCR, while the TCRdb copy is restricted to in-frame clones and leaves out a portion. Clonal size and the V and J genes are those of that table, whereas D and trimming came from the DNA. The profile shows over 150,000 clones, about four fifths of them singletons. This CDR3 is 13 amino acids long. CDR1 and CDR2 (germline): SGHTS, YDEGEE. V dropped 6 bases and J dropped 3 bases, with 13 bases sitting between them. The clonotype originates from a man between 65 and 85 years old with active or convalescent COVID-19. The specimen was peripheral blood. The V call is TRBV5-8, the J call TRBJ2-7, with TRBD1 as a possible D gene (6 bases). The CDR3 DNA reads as TGTGCCAGCATTCTGACAGGCGTCTACGAGCAGTACTTC. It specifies CASILTGVYEQYF.